The source of this T cell receptor (beta chain) is a study of T cells after yellow fever vaccination. One entry per CDR3 protein results from TCRdb running MiXCR on the 5' RACE reads. The sample lists some 340,000 distinct CDR3 sequences; approximately 11% were seen once. The CDR3 contains 15 residues. After removal of 5 bases from V and 5 bases from J, the junction contained 8 bases not matched to a gene. Looked up from germline, CDR1 is SGHTA and CDR2 is FQGTGA. This sequence joins TRBV7-3 and TRBJ2-1; 8 nucleotides line up with TRBD2. Here the sequenced sample was CD4+ T cells sorted from PBMCs, taken 45 days after the yellow fever booster vaccination. This clonotype was obtained from a young man who received the YFV17D yellow fever vaccine. Here the CDR3 DNA reads TGTGCCAGCAGCCGAGATAGCGGGACGCACAATGAGCAGTTCTTC. Protein: CASSRDSGTHNEQFF.